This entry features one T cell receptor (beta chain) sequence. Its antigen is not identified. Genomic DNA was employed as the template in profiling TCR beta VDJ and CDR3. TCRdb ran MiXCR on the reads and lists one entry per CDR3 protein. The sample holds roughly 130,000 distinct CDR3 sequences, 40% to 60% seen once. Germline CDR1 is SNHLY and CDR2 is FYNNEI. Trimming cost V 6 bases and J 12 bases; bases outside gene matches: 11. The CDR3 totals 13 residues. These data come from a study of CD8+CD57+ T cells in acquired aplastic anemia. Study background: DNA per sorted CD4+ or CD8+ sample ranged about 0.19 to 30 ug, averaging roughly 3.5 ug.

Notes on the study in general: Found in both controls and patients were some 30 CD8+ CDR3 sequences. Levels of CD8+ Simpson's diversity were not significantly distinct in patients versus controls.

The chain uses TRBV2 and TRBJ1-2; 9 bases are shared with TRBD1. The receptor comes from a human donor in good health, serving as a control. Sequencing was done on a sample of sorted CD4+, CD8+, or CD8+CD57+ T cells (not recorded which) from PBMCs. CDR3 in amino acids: CASRLDRGDGHTF. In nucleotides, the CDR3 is TGTGCCAGCAGACTCGACAGGGGGGACGGCCACACCTTC. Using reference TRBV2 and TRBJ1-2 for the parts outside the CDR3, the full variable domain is EPEVTQTPSHQVTQMGQEVILRCVPISNHLYFYWYRQILGQKVEFLVSFYNNEISEKSEIFDDQFSVERPDGSNFTLKIRSTKLEDSAMYFCASRLDRGDGHTFGSGTRLTVV.